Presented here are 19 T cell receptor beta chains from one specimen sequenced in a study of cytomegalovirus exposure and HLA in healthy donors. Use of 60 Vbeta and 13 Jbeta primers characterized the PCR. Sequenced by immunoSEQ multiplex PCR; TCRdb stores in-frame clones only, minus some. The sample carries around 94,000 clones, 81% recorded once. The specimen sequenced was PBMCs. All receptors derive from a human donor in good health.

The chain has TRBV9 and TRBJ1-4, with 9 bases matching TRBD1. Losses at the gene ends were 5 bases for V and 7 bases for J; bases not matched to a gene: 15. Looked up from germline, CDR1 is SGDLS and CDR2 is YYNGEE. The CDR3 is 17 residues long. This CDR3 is CASSLRGTGIRGEKLFF. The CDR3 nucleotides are TGTGCCAGCAGTCTTCGTGGGACAGGGATTCGAGGTGAAAAACTGTTTTTT.

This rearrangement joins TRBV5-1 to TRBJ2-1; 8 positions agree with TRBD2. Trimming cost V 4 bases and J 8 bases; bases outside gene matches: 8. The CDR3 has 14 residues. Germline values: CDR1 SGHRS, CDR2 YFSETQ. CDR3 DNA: TGCGCCAGCAGCCCGGGACTAGTCGGCTATGAGCAGTTCTTC. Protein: CASSPGLVGYEQFF.

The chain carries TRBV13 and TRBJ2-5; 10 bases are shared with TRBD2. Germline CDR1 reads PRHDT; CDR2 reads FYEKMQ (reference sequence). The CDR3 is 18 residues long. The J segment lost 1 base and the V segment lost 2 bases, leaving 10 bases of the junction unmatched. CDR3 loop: CASSLISGGPRSQETQYF. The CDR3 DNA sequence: TGTGCCAGCAGCTTAATTAGCGGGGGGCCGCGCAGCCAAGAGACCCAGTACTTC.

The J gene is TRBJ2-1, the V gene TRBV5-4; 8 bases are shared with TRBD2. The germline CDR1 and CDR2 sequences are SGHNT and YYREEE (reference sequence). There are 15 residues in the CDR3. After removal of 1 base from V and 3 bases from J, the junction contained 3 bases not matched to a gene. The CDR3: CASSLRLAGYNEQFF. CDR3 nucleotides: TGTGCCAGCAGCTTGCGGCTAGCGGGCTACAATGAGCAGTTCTTC.

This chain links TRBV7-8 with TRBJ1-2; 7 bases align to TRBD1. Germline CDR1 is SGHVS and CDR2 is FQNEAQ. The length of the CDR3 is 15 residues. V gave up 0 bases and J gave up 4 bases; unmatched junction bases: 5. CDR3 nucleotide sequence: TGTGCCAGCAGCTTAGCCCTGGACAGGTTCTATGGCTACACCTTC. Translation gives CASSLALDRFYGYTF. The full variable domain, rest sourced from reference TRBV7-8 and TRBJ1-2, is GAGVSQSPRYKVAKRGQDVALRCDPISGHVSLFWYQQALGQGPEFLTYFQNEAQLDKSGLPSDRFFAERPEGSVSTLKIQRTQQEDSAVYLCASSLALDRFYGYTFGSGTRLTVV.

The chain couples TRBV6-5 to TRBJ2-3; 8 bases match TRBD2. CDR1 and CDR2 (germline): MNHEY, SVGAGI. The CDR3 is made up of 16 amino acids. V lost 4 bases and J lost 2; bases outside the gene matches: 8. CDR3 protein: CASSSFPGLDTDTQYF. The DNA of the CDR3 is TGTGCCAGCAGTTCGTTCCCGGGACTAGACACAGATACGCAGTATTTT.

CDR3 loop: CATMRGLTYEQYF. CDR3 nucleotides: TGTGCCACGATGCGGGGGCTCACCTACGAGCAGTACTTC. The gene calls are TRBV10-3 and TRBJ2-7; a weak D match, TRBD2 (7 bases). V lost 10 bases and J lost 2, with 15 bases in between. The CDR3 consists of 13 residues. CDR1 is ENHRY and CDR2 is SYGVKD in the germline V gene.

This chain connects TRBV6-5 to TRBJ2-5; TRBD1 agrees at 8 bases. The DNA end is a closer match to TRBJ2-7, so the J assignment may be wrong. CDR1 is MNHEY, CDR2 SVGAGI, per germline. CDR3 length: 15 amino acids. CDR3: CASSYSQGALYEQYF. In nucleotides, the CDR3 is TGTGCCAGCAGTTACTCCCAGGGGGCTCTCTACGAGCAGTACTTC.

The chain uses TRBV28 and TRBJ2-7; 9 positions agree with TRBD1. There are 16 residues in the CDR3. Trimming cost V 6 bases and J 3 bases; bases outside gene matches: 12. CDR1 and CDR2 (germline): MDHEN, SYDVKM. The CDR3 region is CASSNSGTGLVYEQYF. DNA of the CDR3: TGTGCCAGCAGCAACTCCGGGACAGGGTTGGTCTACGAGCAGTACTTC.

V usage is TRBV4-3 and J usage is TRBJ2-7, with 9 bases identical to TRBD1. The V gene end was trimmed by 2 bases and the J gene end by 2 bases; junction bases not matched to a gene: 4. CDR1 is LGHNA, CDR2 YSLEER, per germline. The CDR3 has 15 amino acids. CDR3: CASSQSRDRAYEQYF. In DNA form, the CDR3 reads TGCGCCAGCAGCCAAAGCCGGGACAGGGCCTACGAGCAGTACTTC.

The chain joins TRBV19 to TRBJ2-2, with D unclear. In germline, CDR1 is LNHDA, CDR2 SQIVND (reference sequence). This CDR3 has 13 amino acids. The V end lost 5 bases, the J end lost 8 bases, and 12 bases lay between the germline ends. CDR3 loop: CASSSRAQGELFF. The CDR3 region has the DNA TGTGCCAGTAGTTCTCGAGCCCAAGGGGAGCTGTTTTTT.

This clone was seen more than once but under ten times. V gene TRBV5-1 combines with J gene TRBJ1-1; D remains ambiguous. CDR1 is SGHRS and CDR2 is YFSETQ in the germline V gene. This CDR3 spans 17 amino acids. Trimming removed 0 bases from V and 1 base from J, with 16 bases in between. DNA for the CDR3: TGCGCCAGCAGCTTGGATGGGAGGGCCGCGTGGAACACTGAAGCTTTCTTT. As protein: CASSLDGRAAWNTEAFF.

The CDR3 loop is CASSSQGATYNSPLHF. The CDR3 DNA reads TGTGCCAGCAGCTCCCAGGGGGCGACGTATAATTCACCCCTCCACTTT. The chain links TRBV11-2 to TRBJ1-6, with TRBD1 identical over 8 bases. This CDR3 comprises 16 residues. Germline assignment: CDR1 SGHAT and CDR2 FQNNGV. After removal of 4 bases from V and 4 bases from J, the junction contained 6 bases not matched to a gene.

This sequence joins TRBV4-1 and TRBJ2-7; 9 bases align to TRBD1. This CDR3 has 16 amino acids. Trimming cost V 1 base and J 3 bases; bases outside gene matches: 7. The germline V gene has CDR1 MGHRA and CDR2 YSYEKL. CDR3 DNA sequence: TGCGCCAGCAGCCAAGGCCAGACAGGGGGAGGCTACGAGCAGTACTTC. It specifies CASSQGQTGGGYEQYF.

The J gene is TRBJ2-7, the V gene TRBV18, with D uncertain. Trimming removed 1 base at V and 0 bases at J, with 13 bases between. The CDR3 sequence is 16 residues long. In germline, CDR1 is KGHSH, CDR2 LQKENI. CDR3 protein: CASSPLTRAPSYEQYF. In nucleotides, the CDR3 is TGTGCCAGCTCACCACTGACACGAGCTCCCTCCTACGAGCAGTACTTC.

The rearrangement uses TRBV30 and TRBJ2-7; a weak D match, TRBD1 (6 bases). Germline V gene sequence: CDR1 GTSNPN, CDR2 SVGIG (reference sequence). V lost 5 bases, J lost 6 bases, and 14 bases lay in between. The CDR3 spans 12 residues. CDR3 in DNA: TGTGCCTGGCAGGGGAATGTGGGCGAGCAGTACTTC. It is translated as CAWQGNVGEQYF. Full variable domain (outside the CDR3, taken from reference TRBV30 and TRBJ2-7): SQTIHQWPATLVQPVGSPLSLECTVEGTSNPNLYWYRQAAGRGLQLLFYSVGIGQISSEVPQNLSASRPQDRQFILSSKKLLLSDSGFYLCAWQGNVGEQYFGPGTRLTVT.

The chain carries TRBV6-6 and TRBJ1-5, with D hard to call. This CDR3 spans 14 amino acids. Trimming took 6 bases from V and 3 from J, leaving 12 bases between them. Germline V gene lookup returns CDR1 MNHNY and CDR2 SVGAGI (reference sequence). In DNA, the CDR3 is TGTGCCAGCAGCATCGGGGTCAACAATCAGCCCCAGCATTTT. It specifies CASSIGVNNQPQHF.

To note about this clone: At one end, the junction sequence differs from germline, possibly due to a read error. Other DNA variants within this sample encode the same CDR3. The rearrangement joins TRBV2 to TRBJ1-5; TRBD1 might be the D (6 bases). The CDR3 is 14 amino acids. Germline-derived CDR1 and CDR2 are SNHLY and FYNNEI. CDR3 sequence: CASSEGGGNQPQHF. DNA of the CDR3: TGTGCCAGCAGCGAAGGGGGGGGCAATCAGCCCCAGCATTTT.

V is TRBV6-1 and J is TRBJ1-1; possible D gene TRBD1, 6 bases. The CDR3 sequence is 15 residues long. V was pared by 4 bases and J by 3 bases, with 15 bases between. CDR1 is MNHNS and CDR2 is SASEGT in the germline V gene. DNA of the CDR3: TGTGCCAGCAGTGTTGGCAGGGGCTATGACACTGAAGCTTTCTTT. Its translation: CASSVGRGYDTEAFF.